Listed here are 31 T cell receptor beta chains from one sample, sequenced in a study of cytomegalovirus exposure and HLA in healthy donors. The method was immunoSEQ multiplex PCR; TCRdb's version includes in-frame clones alone and lacks a portion of them. The table has 130,000 or so clones, roughly 84% seen once; the top ten hold roughly 2%. Source material: PBMCs. All receptors derive from a woman younger than 45 in good health and CMV-seronegative.

The chain is built from TRBV30 and TRBJ2-7; 9 nucleotides match TRBD2. This CDR3 comprises 15 residues. Per the germline V gene, CDR1 is GTSNPN and CDR2 is SVGIG (reference sequence). DNA of the CDR3: TGTGCTCAAAGCGGGGGGCCTAATCCTTCCTACGAGCAGTACTTC. Translation: CAQSGGPNPSYEQYF.

V gene TRBV4-2 combines with J gene TRBJ2-2; D is perhaps TRBD2 (5 bases). V lost 0 bases and J lost 1, with 9 bases in between. CDR1 and CDR2 (germline): LGHNA, YNFKEQ. The CDR3 loop spans 16 amino acids. The CDR3 sequence: CASSQDRGLNTGELFF. The CDR3 DNA reads as TGTGCCAGCAGCCAAGACAGAGGGCTGAACACCGGGGAGCTGTTTTTT.

A few counts support this clone. V is TRBV10-1 and J is TRBJ1-1; maybe TRBD1 (5 bases). From germline, CDR1 is WNHNN and CDR2 SYGVQD (reference sequence). This CDR3 has 11 residues. Trimming pared 6 bases from V and 11 bases from J, leaving 13 bases between. Here the CDR3 DNA reads TGCGCCAGCAGGCGGTGGAGGGACGCTTTCTTT. Amino acid sequence: CASRRWRDAFF.

The chain is built from TRBV13 and TRBJ2-1; D possibly corresponds to TRBD2 (5 bases). Per germline, CDR1 PRHDT and CDR2 FYEKMQ (reference sequence). The V and J ends lost 0 bases and 6 bases respectively, with 15 bases between them. The length of the CDR3 is 16 residues. The CDR3 coding sequence is TGTGCCAGCAGCTTAGGCAAACGACTCCGGGGCAATGAGCAGTTCTTC. Translation gives CASSLGKRLRGNEQFF.

The chain uses TRBV27 and TRBJ2-5, with D tentatively TRBD1 (5 bases). This CDR3 spans 14 amino acids. The V end was cut by 6 bases, the J end by 3 bases, with 14 bases between. Germline V gives CDR1 MNHEY, CDR2 SMNVEV (reference sequence). CDR3 loop: CASRAWQGKETQYF. The CDR3 bases are TGTGCCAGCAGGGCGTGGCAGGGAAAAGAGACCCAGTACTTC.

The J gene is TRBJ1-2, the V gene TRBV7-9; 9 bases line up with TRBD1. The CDR3 covers 16 residues. The V and J ends lost 5 bases and 2 bases, in that order; junction bases with no gene match: 9. Germline CDR1 SEHNR, CDR2 FQNEAQ (reference sequence). The CDR3 here is CASSPLGGTGNYGYTF. In DNA form, the CDR3 reads TGTGCCAGCAGCCCCCTTGGAGGGACAGGGAACTATGGCTACACCTTC.

This clone was found a few times. The chain combines TRBV6-1 with TRBJ1-1, with 9 bases matching TRBD1. The V segment lost 7 bases and the J segment 6 bases; nucleotides outside the gene matches: 9. Germline V gene sequence: CDR1 MNHNS, CDR2 SASEGT. The CDR3 contains 14 residues. In nucleotides, the CDR3 is TGTGCCAGCACCCTACAGGGGGCGCGGTCTGAAGCTTTCTTT. Encoded protein: CASTLQGARSEAFF.

The rearrangement uses TRBV14 and TRBJ2-7; D may be TRBD2 (5 bases). Germline-derived CDR1 and CDR2 are SGHDN and FVKESK. V was pared by 4 bases and J by 2 bases, with 15 bases between. This CDR3 contains 15 residues. The CDR3 sequence is CASSPFEGLPYEQYF. The CDR3 nucleotides are TGTGCCAGCAGCCCCTTCGAGGGTCTCCCCTACGAGCAGTACTTC.

This chain links TRBV10-3 with TRBJ2-5, with 12 bases matching TRBD2. The CDR3 runs 15 residues. V lost 6 bases to trimming and J lost 0 bases; unmatched junction nucleotides: 2. Germline V gives CDR1 ENHRY, CDR2 SYGVKD. CDR3 loop: CAIRGTSGHQETQYF. For the CDR3, the DNA is TGTGCCATCAGGGGGACTAGCGGGCACCAAGAGACCCAGTACTTC.

This clone was picked up one time. V usage is TRBV27 and J usage is TRBJ1-2, with 8 nucleotides matching TRBD1. From germline, CDR1 is MNHEY and CDR2 SMNVEV (reference sequence). The junction had 2 bases not matched to a gene; V was cut back by 5 bases and J by 0 bases. The CDR3 runs to 14 residues. The CDR3 DNA reads as TGTGCCAGCAGTCAGGGGGCAGCTAACTATGGCTACACCTTC. Protein product: CASSQGAANYGYTF.

The rearrangement joins TRBV7-9 to TRBJ2-3; TRBD2 is a possible D gene (5 bases). V lost 5 bases, J lost 0 bases, and 12 bases lay in between. The CDR3 contains 15 residues. Germline V gene data show CDR1 as SEHNR and CDR2 as FQNEAQ (reference sequence). Written as DNA, the CDR3 is TGTGCCAGCAGCCGGACGGGGAAAAGCACAGATACGCAGTATTTT. This translates into CASSRTGKSTDTQYF.

The chain employs TRBV4-3 and TRBJ1-3; D not certain. Germline CDR1 reads LGHNA; CDR2 reads YSLEER. The CDR3 spans 15 residues. Deletions cut 1 base from V and 0 bases from J, with 7 bases between. The CDR3 bases are TGCGCCAGCAGCCAAGCCCCCAGCTCTGGAAACACCATATATTTT. As protein: CASSQAPSSGNTIYF.

The V gene is TRBV30, the J gene TRBJ1-1; no clear D gene. The CDR3 consists of 13 residues. The V and J ends lost 3 bases and 1 base respectively, with 9 bases between them. CDR1 and CDR2 (germline): GTSNPN, SVGIG (reference sequence). CDR3 sequence (DNA): TGTGCCTGGAGGACTGATAAGAACACTGAAGCTTTCTTT. It yields the protein CAWRTDKNTEAFF. Using reference TRBV30 and TRBJ1-1 for the parts outside the CDR3, the full variable domain is SQTIHQWPATLVQPVGSPLSLECTVEGTSNPNLYWYRQAAGRGLQLLFYSVGIGQISSEVPQNLSASRPQDRQFILSSKKLLLSDSGFYLCAWRTDKNTEAFFGQGTRLTVV.

The chain joins TRBV5-1 to TRBJ2-5; no clear D. Deletions cut 3 bases from V and 2 bases from J, with 14 bases between. Germline V lookup: CDR1 SGHRS, CDR2 YFSETQ. CDR3 length equals 15 residues. The CDR3 DNA reads TGCGCCAGCAGCTATTCTATGGGCAGACAAGAGACCCAGTACTTC. Translating it yields CASSYSMGRQETQYF.

The chain joins TRBV5-1 to TRBJ2-2, with D possibly matching TRBD2 (5 bases). The CDR3 has 16 amino acids. Germline assignment: CDR1 SGHRS and CDR2 YFSETQ. Deletions cut 0 bases from V and 3 bases from J, with 12 bases between. CDR3 amino acids: CASSLVASFDTGELFF. Written as DNA, the CDR3 is TGCGCCAGCAGCTTGGTCGCTAGCTTCGACACCGGGGAGCTGTTTTTT.

The chain has TRBV5-1 and TRBJ2-3; 8 bases agree with TRBD1. This CDR3 has 18 amino acids. With 0 bases clipped from V and 1 base from J, the junction kept 10 bases outside the gene matches. CDR1 is SGHRS, CDR2 YFSETQ, per germline. The CDR3 region has the DNA TGCGCCAGCAGCTTGGGGGCAGGGGGCCGGAGAGGCACAGATACGCAGTATTTT. This translates into CASSLGAGGRRGTDTQYF.

This sequence joins TRBV5-4 and TRBJ2-3; the match to TRBD2 covers 7 bases. With V trimmed by 0 bases and J by 3 bases, 1 base remained unmatched. This CDR3 is 14 amino acids long. Per the germline V gene, CDR1 is SGHNT and CDR2 is YYREEE (reference sequence). The CDR3 loop reads CASSLGGGTDTQYF. The CDR3 nucleotides are TGTGCCAGCAGCTTGGGGGGGGGAACAGATACGCAGTATTTT.

The chain has TRBV2 and TRBJ2-2; D possibly corresponds to TRBD1 (5 bases). CDR3 length: 15 amino acids. V lost 2 bases and J lost 5, with 12 bases in between. Per the germline V gene, CDR1 is SNHLY and CDR2 is FYNNEI. CDR3 loop: CASSEKAGHTGELFF. CDR3 DNA: TGTGCCAGCAGTGAAAAGGCAGGGCATACCGGGGAGCTGTTTTTT.

The count of this clone is one. The CDR3 DNA sequence: TGTGCCAGCAGTGCAACAGGGCAGTTGGAGCAGTACTTC. Amino acids: CASSATGQLEQYF. This chain links TRBV6-1 with TRBJ2-7, with D possibly being TRBD1 (6 bases). Germline V CDR1 and CDR2: MNHNS, SASEGT. Deletions cut 4 bases from V and 7 bases from J, with 14 bases between. CDR3 size: 13 residues.

J is TRBJ2-1 and V is TRBV9; tentatively, D is TRBD2 (6 bases). The ends were cut back, 0 bases at V and 7 bases at J, with 26 bases in the middle. Germline CDR1 is SGDLS and CDR2 is YYNGEE. This CDR3 has 19 residues. The CDR3 DNA reads TGTGCCAGCAGCGTAGAAGACGGAGGATCCCTGGCGACTAGGAATGAGCAGTTCTTC. This encodes CASSVEDGGSLATRNEQFF.

The chain combines TRBV19 with TRBJ2-7; TRBD1 matches at 11 bases. CDR3 length equals 15 residues. Germline loops: CDR1 LNHDA, CDR2 SQIVND (reference sequence). The V gene end was trimmed by 7 bases and the J gene end by 2 bases; junction bases not matched to a gene: 7. The CDR3 DNA is TGTGCCAGTACCATGGGACAGGGGGAGACCTACGAGCAGTACTTC. Its protein is CASTMGQGETYEQYF. Looking up the rest from reference TRBV19 and TRBJ2-7 gives the full variable domain: DGGITQSPKYLFRKEGQNVTLSCEQNLNHDAMYWYRQDPGQGLRLIYYSQIVNDFQKGDIAEGYSVSREKKESFPLTVTSAQKNPTAFYLCASTMGQGETYEQYFGPGTRLTVT.

The chain links TRBV18 to TRBJ1-6; 7 bases line up with TRBD1. The CDR3 is made up of 14 amino acids. The trim removed 6 bases at V and 6 bases at J, leaving 5 bases unmatched. Per the germline V gene, CDR1 is KGHSH and CDR2 is LQKENI. CDR3 coding DNA: TGTGCCAGCTCCAGGGACAGCCTTAATTCACCCCTCCACTTT. It translates to CASSRDSLNSPLHF. The variable domain in full, with the rest retrieved from reference TRBV18 and TRBJ1-6, is NAGVMQNPRHLVRRRGQEARLRCSPMKGHSHVYWYRQLPEEGLKFMVYLQKENIIDESGMPKERFSAEFPKEGPSILRIQQVVRGDSAAYFCASSRDSLNSPLHFGNGTRLTVT.

This clone appeared a single time. The rearrangement joins TRBV13 to TRBJ1-1, with D unresolved. Germline V CDR1 and CDR2: PRHDT, FYEKMQ (reference sequence). CDR3 length: 19 residues. V lost 5 bases, J lost 0 bases, and 25 bases lay in between. CDR3 coding DNA: TGTGCCAGCAGCGCCATATTCCGGGTAAACGTCGGCCTGAACACTGAAGCTTTCTTT. Protein: CASSAIFRVNVGLNTEAFF.

This chain links TRBV9 with TRBJ2-1, with 8 bases lining up with TRBD2. V was clipped by 0 bases and J by 0 bases; unmatched bases: 11. The CDR3 is 19 residues long. CDR1 is SGDLS and CDR2 is YYNGEE in the germline V gene. The chain's CDR3 is CASSVGLAGGSSSYNEQFF. DNA for the CDR3: TGTGCCAGCAGCGTAGGGCTAGCGGGCGGGTCCTCCTCCTACAATGAGCAGTTCTTC.

The chain couples TRBV7-6 to TRBJ2-6; 7 bases agree with TRBD2. The germline gives CDR1 SGHVS, CDR2 FNYEAQ. Germline trimming cut 4 bases from V and 1 base from J; bases unmatched to any gene: 4. The CDR3 is 16 amino acids. The CDR3 DNA sequence: TGTGCCAGCAGCTCCTGGCGGGGGTCTGGGGCCAACGTCCTGACTTTC. This gives the protein CASSSWRGSGANVLTF.

This clone has a single count. J is TRBJ1-3 and V is TRBV19; D ambiguous. The length of the CDR3 is 14 residues. Germline-derived CDR1 and CDR2 are LNHDA and SQIVND (reference sequence). Trimming cost V 8 bases and J 0 bases, with 11 bases left between them. CDR3 region: CASGRVPSGNTIYF. The CDR3 nucleotides are TGTGCCAGTGGTCGGGTCCCCTCTGGAAACACCATATATTTT.

Here the CDR3 DNA reads TGTGCCAGCAGTTACGCAGGGGTACCCATGAACACTGAAGCTTTCTTT. Its protein product is CASSYAGVPMNTEAFF. This chain connects TRBV6-5 to TRBJ1-1; a weak D match, TRBD1 (6 bases). The CDR3 has 16 residues. The V end was cut by 2 bases, the J end by 0 bases, with 13 bases between. The germline gives CDR1 MNHEY, CDR2 SVGAGI.

V and J are TRBV18 and TRBJ1-1; D unclear. The V gene lost 1 base and the J gene lost 3 bases, with 12 bases spanning the gap. The CDR3 spans 15 residues. Germline CDR1 is KGHSH and CDR2 is LQKENI. CDR3 DNA sequence: TGTGCCAGCTCACCACAAACTGTTCCGGACACTGAAGCTTTCTTT. It translates to CASSPQTVPDTEAFF.

This chain links TRBV18 with TRBJ1-3; the D gene is possibly TRBD1 (5 bases). This CDR3 region has 16 residues. V was pared by 5 bases and J by 0 bases, with 14 bases between. In germline, CDR1 is KGHSH, CDR2 LQKENI. For the CDR3, the DNA is TGTGCCAGCTCATCCGGCACAGGTGCCTCTGGAAACACCATATATTTT. It codes for CASSSGTGASGNTIYF.

The chain links TRBV11-3 to TRBJ1-2, with TRBD1 matching 9 bases. The CDR3 extends over 15 amino acids. CDR1 SGHNT and CDR2 YENEEA come from the germline V gene. The V gene end was trimmed by 3 bases and the J gene end by 6 bases; junction bases not matched to a gene: 8. The CDR3 here is CASSFPRGDRDGYTF. The CDR3 DNA is TGTGCCAGCAGCTTCCCTCGCGGGGACAGGGATGGCTACACCTTC.

This clone appeared many times. The rearrangement joins TRBV6-5 to TRBJ1-2; TRBD1 is a possible D gene (6 bases). In germline, CDR1 is MNHEY, CDR2 SVGAGI. The length of the CDR3 is 14 residues. V was shortened by 6 bases and J by 4 bases, with 15 bases between the two germline ends. CDR3 nucleotide sequence: TGTGCCAGCAGCCGTGACAGGTTCGGCTATGGCTACACCTTC. It encodes CASSRDRFGYGYTF.